This T cell receptor (beta chain) was recorded in a study of response to subunit inactivated influenza vaccine. Points from the study as a whole: Authors suggested each seasonal influenza vaccination recruits few new T cells.

The table lists this clonotype with a few counts. Its antigen is undetermined. TCRdb reanalysed the RT-PCR reads using MiXCR and keeps one entry per CDR3 protein. The data contain approximately 700,000 distinct CDR3 sequences, more than 15% of them singletons. The length of the CDR3 is 14 residues. Germline-derived CDR1 and CDR2 are DFQATT and SNEGSKA (reference sequence). The V gene end was trimmed by 3 bases and the J gene end by 0 bases; junction bases not matched to a gene: 2. The J gene is TRBJ2-3, the V gene TRBV20-1; 8 nucleotides line up with TRBD2. The TCR sequence derives from a man in his fifties who received an inactivated influenza vaccine. The starting material was PBMCs from blood, obtained 12 days after vaccination. The CDR3 DNA is TGCAGTGCTAGCGGGGGGGGGAGCACAGATACGCAGTATTTT. It codes for CSASGGGSTDTQYF.